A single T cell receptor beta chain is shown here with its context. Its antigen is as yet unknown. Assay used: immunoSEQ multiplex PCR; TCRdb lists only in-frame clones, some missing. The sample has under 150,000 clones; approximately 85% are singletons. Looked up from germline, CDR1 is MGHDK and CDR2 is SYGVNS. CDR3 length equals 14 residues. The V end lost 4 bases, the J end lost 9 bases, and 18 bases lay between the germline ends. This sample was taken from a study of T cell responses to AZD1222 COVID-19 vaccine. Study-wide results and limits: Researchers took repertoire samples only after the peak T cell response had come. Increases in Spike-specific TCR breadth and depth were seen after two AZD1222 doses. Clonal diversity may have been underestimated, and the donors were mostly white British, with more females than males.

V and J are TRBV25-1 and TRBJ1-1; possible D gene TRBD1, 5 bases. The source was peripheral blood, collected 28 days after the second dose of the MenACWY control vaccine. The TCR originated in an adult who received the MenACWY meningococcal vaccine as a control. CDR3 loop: CASSGPQGFLKAFF. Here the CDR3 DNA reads TGTGCCAGCAGTGGTCCTCAGGGCTTCCTAAAAGCTTTCTTT.